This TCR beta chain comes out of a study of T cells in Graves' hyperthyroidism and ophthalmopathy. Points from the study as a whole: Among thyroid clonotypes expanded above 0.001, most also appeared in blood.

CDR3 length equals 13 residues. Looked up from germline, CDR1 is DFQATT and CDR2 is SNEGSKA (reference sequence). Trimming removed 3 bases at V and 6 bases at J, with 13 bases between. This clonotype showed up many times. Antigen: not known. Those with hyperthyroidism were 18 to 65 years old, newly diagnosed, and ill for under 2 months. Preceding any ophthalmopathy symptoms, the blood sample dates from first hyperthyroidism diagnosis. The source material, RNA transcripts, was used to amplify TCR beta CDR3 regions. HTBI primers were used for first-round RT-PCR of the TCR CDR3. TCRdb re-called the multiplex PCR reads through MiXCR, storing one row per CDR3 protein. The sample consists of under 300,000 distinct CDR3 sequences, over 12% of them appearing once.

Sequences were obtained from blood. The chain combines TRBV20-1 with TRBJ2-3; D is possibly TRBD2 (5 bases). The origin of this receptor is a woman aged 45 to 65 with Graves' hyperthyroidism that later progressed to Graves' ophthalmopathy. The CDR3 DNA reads TGCAGTGCTAGCGAGCGGCCGAGGGATACGCAGTATTTT. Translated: CSASERPRDTQYF.